This TCR beta chain was recorded in a study of blood T cell repertoires in COVID-19. Study-level background: Acute and convalescent COVID-19 samples came from the United States, Italy and Spain.

Produced via immunoSEQ multiplex PCR; TCRdb's table is partial and in-frame only. This sample yields about 130,000 clones, of which approximately 80% are seen a single time; roughly 20% belongs to the top ten. The specimen was peripheral blood. The sequence was obtained from a man at least 80 years old with acute or convalescent COVID-19.

The CDR3: CASSLSRLSSYNEQFF. The DNA for the CDR3 is TGTGCCAGCAGCCTTTCTAGACTGAGCTCCTACAATGAGCAGTTCTTC. The chain links TRBV7-2 to TRBJ2-1, with D unclear. CDR3 length equals 16 residues. Germline values: CDR1 SGHTA, CDR2 FQGNSA. Trimming cost V 5 bases and J 0 bases, with 14 bases left between them.